A single T cell receptor (beta chain) is shown here with its context. Its antigen is as yet unknown. PCR employed 60 Vbeta and 13 Jbeta primers. The data were produced by immunoSEQ multiplex PCR, yet TCRdb's version contains in-frame clones alone and is incomplete. The data contain 100,000 to 150,000 clones, roughly 15% of them singletons. The sample is drawn from a study of cytomegalovirus exposure and HLA in healthy donors. Overall study results and limits: For cytomegalovirus status, the classifier reportedly gave diagnoses with high specificity and sensitivity.

The TCR originated in a female donor in good health and CMV-seropositive. Sequenced material: PBMCs.

In nucleotides, the CDR3 is TGTGCCTGGAGTGCCTACGGGGAAGCTTTCTTT. This sequence encodes CAWSAYGEAFF. The rearrangement joins TRBV30 to TRBJ1-1, with unresolved D. Germline CDR1 and CDR2: GTSNPN and SVGIG (reference sequence). Trimming shortened V by 1 base and J by 8 bases, and 8 bases separated the two germline ends. The CDR3 totals 11 residues. The whole variable domain, filled in from reference TRBV30 and TRBJ1-1, reads SQTIHQWPATLVQPVGSPLSLECTVEGTSNPNLYWYRQAAGRGLQLLFYSVGIGQISSEVPQNLSASRPQDRQFILSSKKLLLSDSGFYLCAWSAYGEAFFGQGTRLTVV.